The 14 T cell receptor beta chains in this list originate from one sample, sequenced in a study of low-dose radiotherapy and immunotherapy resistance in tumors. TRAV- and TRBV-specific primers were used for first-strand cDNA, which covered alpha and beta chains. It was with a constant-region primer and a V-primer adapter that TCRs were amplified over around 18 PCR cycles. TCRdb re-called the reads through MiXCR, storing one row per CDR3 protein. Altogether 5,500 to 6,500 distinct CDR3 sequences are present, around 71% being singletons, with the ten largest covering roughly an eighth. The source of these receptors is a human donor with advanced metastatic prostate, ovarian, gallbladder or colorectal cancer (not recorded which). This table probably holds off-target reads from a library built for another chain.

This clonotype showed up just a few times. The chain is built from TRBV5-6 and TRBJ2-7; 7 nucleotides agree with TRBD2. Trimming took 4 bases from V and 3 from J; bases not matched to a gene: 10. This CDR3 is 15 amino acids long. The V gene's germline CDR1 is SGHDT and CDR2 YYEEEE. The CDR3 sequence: CASSADGGLNYEQYF. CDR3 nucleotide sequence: TGTGCCAGCAGCGCGGACGGGGGACTAAACTACGAGCAGTACTTC.

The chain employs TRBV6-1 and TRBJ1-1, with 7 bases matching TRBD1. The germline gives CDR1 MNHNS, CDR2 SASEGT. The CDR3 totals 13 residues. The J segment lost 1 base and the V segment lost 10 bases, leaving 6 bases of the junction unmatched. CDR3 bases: TGTGCCACCAATCAGGGGGGGAACACTGAAGCTTTCTTT. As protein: CATNQGGNTEAFF.

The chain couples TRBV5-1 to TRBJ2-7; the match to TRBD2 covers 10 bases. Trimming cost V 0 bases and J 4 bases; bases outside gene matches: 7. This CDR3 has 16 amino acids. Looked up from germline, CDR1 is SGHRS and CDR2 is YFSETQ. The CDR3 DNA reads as TGCGCCAGCAGCTTGGGGCTAGCGGGAGTAACGTACGAGCAGTACTTC. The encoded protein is CASSLGLAGVTYEQYF. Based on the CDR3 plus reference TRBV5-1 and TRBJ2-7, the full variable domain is KAGVTQTPRYLIKTRGQQVTLSCSPISGHRSVSWYQQTPGQGLQFLFEYFSETQRNKGNFPGRFSGRQFSNSRSEMNVSTLELGDSALYLCASSLGLAGVTYEQYFGPGTRLTVT.

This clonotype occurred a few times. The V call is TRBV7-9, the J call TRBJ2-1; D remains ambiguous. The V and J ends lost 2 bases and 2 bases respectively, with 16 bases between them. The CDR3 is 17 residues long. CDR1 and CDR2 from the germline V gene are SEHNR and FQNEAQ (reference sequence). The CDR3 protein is CASSLTNPPTPYNEQFF. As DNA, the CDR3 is TGTGCCAGCAGCTTAACAAATCCACCGACCCCCTACAATGAGCAGTTCTTC.

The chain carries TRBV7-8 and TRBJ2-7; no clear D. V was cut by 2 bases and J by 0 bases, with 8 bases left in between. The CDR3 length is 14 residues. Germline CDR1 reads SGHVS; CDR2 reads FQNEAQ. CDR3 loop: CASSLFESSYEQYF. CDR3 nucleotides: TGTGCCAGCAGCTTATTTGAGAGCTCCTACGAGCAGTACTTC.

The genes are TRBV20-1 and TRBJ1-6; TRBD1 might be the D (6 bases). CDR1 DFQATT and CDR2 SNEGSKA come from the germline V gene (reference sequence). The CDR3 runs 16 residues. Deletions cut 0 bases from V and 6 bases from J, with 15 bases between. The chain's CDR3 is CSARDSEGGLNSPLHF. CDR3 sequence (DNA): TGCAGTGCTAGAGATTCCGAGGGGGGACTTAATTCACCCCTCCACTTT.

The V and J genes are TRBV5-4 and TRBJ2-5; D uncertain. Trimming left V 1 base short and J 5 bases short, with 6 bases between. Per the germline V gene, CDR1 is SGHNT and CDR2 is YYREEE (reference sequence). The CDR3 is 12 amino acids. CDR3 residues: CASSLLWETQYF. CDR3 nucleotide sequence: TGTGCCAGCAGCTTGTTGTGGGAGACCCAGTACTTC.

The CDR3 region has the DNA TGCGCCAGCAGCTTGGCCGGGCTTCTGAACACTGAAGCTTTCTTT. It encodes CASSLAGLLNTEAFF. V usage is TRBV5-1 and J usage is TRBJ1-1; unclear D gene. Germline V lookup: CDR1 SGHRS, CDR2 YFSETQ. V was trimmed by 0 bases and J by 0 bases, leaving 9 bases between them. This CDR3 has 15 residues.

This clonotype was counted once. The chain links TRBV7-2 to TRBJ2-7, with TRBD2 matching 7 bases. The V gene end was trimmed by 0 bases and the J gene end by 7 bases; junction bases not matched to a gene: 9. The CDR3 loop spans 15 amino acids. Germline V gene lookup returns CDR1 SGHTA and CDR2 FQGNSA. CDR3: CASSLAGGFVGEQYF. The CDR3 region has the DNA TGTGCCAGCAGCTTAGCGGGAGGGTTTGTGGGGGAGCAGTACTTC.

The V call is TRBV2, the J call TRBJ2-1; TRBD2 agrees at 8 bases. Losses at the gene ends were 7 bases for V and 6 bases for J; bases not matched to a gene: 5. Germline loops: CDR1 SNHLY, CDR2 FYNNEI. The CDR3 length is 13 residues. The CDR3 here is CASNSGGANEQFF. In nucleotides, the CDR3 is TGTGCCAGCAACTCCGGGGGGGCCAATGAGCAGTTCTTC.

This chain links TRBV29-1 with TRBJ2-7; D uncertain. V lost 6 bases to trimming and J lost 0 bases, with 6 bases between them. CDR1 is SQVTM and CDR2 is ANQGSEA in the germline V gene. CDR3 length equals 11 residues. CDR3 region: CSVRFSYEQYF. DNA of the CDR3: TGCAGCGTCCGGTTCTCCTACGAGCAGTACTTC.

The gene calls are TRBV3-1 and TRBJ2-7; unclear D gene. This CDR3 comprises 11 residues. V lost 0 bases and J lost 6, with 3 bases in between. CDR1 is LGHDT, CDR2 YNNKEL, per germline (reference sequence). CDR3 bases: TGTGCCAGCAGCCAAGAGGCCGAGCAGTACTTC. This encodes CASSQEAEQYF.

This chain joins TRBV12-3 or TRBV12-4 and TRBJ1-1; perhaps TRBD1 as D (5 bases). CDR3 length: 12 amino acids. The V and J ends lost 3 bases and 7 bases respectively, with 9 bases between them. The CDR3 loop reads CASSLIQDEAFF. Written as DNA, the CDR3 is TGTGCCAGCAGTTTGATACAGGATGAAGCTTTCTTT.

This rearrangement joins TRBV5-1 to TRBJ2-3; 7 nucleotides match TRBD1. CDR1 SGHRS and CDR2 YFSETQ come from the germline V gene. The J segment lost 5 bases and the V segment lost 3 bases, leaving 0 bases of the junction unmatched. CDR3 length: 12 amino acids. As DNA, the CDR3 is TGCGCCAGCAGCTACAGGGGAGATACGCAGTATTTT. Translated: CASSYRGDTQYF.